These 17 T cell receptor beta chains share one sample of origin, sequenced in a study of cytomegalovirus exposure and HLA in healthy donors. Amplification used 60 Vbeta primers and 13 Jbeta primers. The data were produced by immunoSEQ multiplex PCR, yet TCRdb's version contains in-frame clones alone and is incomplete. The table includes about 120,000 clones, around 74% detected once. The material sequenced was PBMCs. Every receptor here comes from a man aged 55 to 70 in good health and CMV-seropositive.

This chain joins TRBV10-3 and TRBJ1-6, with 7 nucleotides matching TRBD1. The CDR3 loop spans 15 amino acids. Germline trimming cut 4 bases from V and 9 bases from J; bases unmatched to any gene: 9. Germline-derived CDR1 and CDR2 are ENHRY and SYGVKD. In nucleotides, the CDR3 is TGTGCCATCAGTGGGGACGACAGGGAAGGTTCACCCCTCCACTTT. It specifies CAISGDDREGSPLHF.

This clone was counted once. As DNA, the CDR3 is TGCGCCAGCAGCCAAGTTGGGACAGCTACTAACTATGGCTACACCTTC. Translation gives CASSQVGTATNYGYTF. This chain connects TRBV4-1 to TRBJ1-2; the match to TRBD1 covers 7 bases. V dropped 1 base and J dropped 0; count of bases not matched to a gene: 5. The CDR3 totals 16 residues. CDR1 is MGHRA, CDR2 YSYEKL, per germline.

The gene calls are TRBV18 and TRBJ2-7, with 9 bases aligning to TRBD1. Germline-derived CDR1 and CDR2 are KGHSH and LQKENI. The CDR3 covers 15 residues. The V gene end was trimmed by 3 bases and the J gene end by 1 base; junction bases not matched to a gene: 4. The CDR3 is CASSPGTGLSYEQYF. In DNA, the CDR3 is TGTGCCAGCTCACCGGGGACAGGGTTGTCCTACGAGCAGTACTTC.

The CDR3 loop reads CASRFQGSYEQYF. As DNA, the CDR3 is TGTGCCAGCAGATTCCAGGGCTCCTACGAGCAGTACTTC. This chain uses TRBV6-1 with TRBJ2-7; weak D call: TRBD1 (5 bases). Germline CDR1 is MNHNS and CDR2 is SASEGT. V was clipped by 6 bases and J by 0 bases, with 9 bases between them. CDR3 size: 13 residues.

The gene calls are TRBV6-5 and TRBJ1-3, with 7 bases identical to TRBD1. The CDR3 extends over 14 amino acids. The trim removed 2 bases at V and 6 bases at J, leaving 4 bases unmatched. CDR1 and CDR2 (germline): MNHEY, SVGAGI. Written as DNA, the CDR3 is TGTGCCAGCAGTTACCTGGGACAGCCAAACACCATATATTTT. Translated, it gives CASSYLGQPNTIYF.

The genes are TRBV5-1 and TRBJ1-4; possibly TRBD1 for D (6 bases). V dropped 1 base and J dropped 4 bases, with 11 bases sitting between them. Germline-derived CDR1 and CDR2 are SGHRS and YFSETQ. The length of the CDR3 is 15 residues. The CDR3 region has the DNA TGCGCCAGCAGCTTGAACGACAGGCGTAATGAAAAACTGTTTTTT. The encoded protein is CASSLNDRRNEKLFF.

The J gene is TRBJ2-1, the V gene TRBV10-1; D gene unclear. The germline V and J ends were trimmed by 3 bases and 6 bases, with 12 bases remaining between them. This CDR3 spans 14 amino acids. CDR1 and CDR2 from the germline V gene are WNHNN and SYGVQD (reference sequence). The CDR3, as DNA: TGCGCCAGCAGTGAAGCAAATTCCCTCAATGAGCAGTTCTTC. This gives the protein CASSEANSLNEQFF.

The V and J genes are TRBV6-1 and TRBJ2-1; 16 nucleotides line up with TRBD2. With 1 base clipped from V and 5 bases from J, the junction kept 5 bases outside the gene matches. The CDR3 covers 18 residues. Germline values: CDR1 MNHNS, CDR2 SASEGT. CDR3 amino acids: CASSEVGLAGGGHNEQFF. CDR3 nucleotide sequence: TGTGCCAGCAGTGAAGTGGGACTAGCGGGGGGGGGTCACAATGAGCAGTTCTTC.

The chain is built from TRBV5-1 and TRBJ1-1; 9 bases match TRBD1. Losses at the gene ends were 1 base for V and 2 bases for J; bases not matched to a gene: 3. The germline V gene has CDR1 SGHRS and CDR2 YFSETQ. This CDR3 comprises 15 residues. This CDR3 is CASSLFTGGNTEAFF. The CDR3, as DNA: TGCGCCAGCAGCTTGTTTACAGGGGGCAACACTGAAGCTTTCTTT.

Only a few counts were recorded for this clone. The rearrangement joins TRBV10-3 to TRBJ1-1; 7 nucleotides line up with TRBD1. The CDR3 has 14 residues. J lost 4 bases, V lost 3 bases, and 5 bases had no gene match. The germline CDR1 and CDR2 sequences are ENHRY and SYGVKD. Here the CDR3 reads CAISETGVGTEAFF. The CDR3, as DNA: TGTGCCATCAGTGAAACAGGGGTGGGCACTGAAGCTTTCTTT.

The chain recombines TRBV9 with TRBJ1-2, with TRBD1 matching 7 bases. The CDR3 consists of 14 residues. CDR1 and CDR2 (germline): SGDLS, YYNGEE. V lost 2 bases, J lost 3 bases, and 4 bases stayed unmatched. CDR3 in DNA: TGTGCCAGCAGCGTTGGAACAGGGGACTATGGCTACACCTTC. This encodes CASSVGTGDYGYTF.

The chain uses TRBV14 and TRBJ2-1; D possibly corresponds to TRBD2 (7 bases). From germline, CDR1 is SGHDN and CDR2 FVKESK. This CDR3 region has 15 residues. With 0 bases removed from V and 10 bases from J, the gap between germline ends came to 16 bases. CDR3 in amino acids: CASSQDLTRGREQFF. CDR3 in DNA: TGTGCCAGCAGCCAAGATCTGACGCGGGGGCGGGAGCAGTTCTTC.

This clone was seen only once. The V call is TRBV15, the J call TRBJ2-6; 7 nucleotides agree with TRBD1. CDR3 length: 18 amino acids. V shed 3 bases, J shed 0 bases, and the junction held 8 bases outside the gene matches. Per the germline V gene, CDR1 is LNHNV and CDR2 is YYDKDF (reference sequence). The CDR3 is CATSRKGQSLSGANVLTF. As DNA, the CDR3 is TGTGCCACCAGCAGGAAGGGACAGTCACTCTCTGGGGCCAACGTCCTGACTTTC.

V usage is TRBV28 and J usage is TRBJ1-2, with D possibly being TRBD1 (6 bases). Germline V CDR1 and CDR2: MDHEN, SYDVKM. V was clipped by 7 bases and J by 3 bases, with 21 bases between them. CDR3 size: 16 residues. The CDR3 DNA follows: TGTGCCAGCACCAGAAGACAGGCCCTGGCATACTATGGCTACACCTTC. It yields the protein CASTRRQALAYYGYTF.

The V gene is TRBV5-5, the J gene TRBJ2-3; D unresolved. Germline assignment: CDR1 SGHKS and CDR2 YYEKEE (reference sequence). V gave up 0 bases and J gave up 4 bases, with 9 bases separating them. The CDR3 is 14 amino acids. CDR3 in DNA: TGTGCCAGCAGCTTGGCCCAGCGTTCAGATACGCAGTATTTT. Protein sequence: CASSLAQRSDTQYF.

This chain links TRBV2 with TRBJ2-7, with D possibly TRBD1 on 5 matching bases. V lost 7 bases and J 2 bases, leaving 9 bases between the germline ends. CDR1 is SNHLY, CDR2 FYNNEI, per germline. The length of the CDR3 is 12 residues. CDR3 amino acids: CASTQDTYEQYF. Written as DNA, the CDR3 is TGTGCCAGCACCCAGGACACCTACGAGCAGTACTTC. The whole variable domain, remainder taken from reference TRBV2 and TRBJ2-7, is EPEVTQTPSHQVTQMGQEVILRCVPISNHLYFYWYRQILGQKVEFLVSFYNNEISEKSEIFDDQFSVERPDGSNFTLKIRSTKLEDSAMYFCASTQDTYEQYFGPGTRLTVT.

The chain couples TRBV4-2 to TRBJ1-6; no definite D call. From germline, CDR1 is LGHNA and CDR2 YNFKEQ. Trimming left V 1 base short and J 10 bases short, with 8 bases between. This CDR3 spans 13 amino acids. CDR3: CASSQVRGSPLHF. The CDR3 nucleotides are TGTGCCAGCAGCCAAGTTAGAGGGTCACCCCTCCACTTT.